The 5 T cell receptor beta chains below all came from one sample that was sequenced in a study of T cell responses to AZD1222 COVID-19 vaccine. Libraries were prepared by immunoSEQ multiplex PCR; TCRdb keeps only in-frame clonotypes and omits some of them. The sample has about 170,000 clones, roughly 90% seen once; the top ten hold 1.5% to 2%. The starting material was peripheral blood, obtained on day 0 of AZD1222 vaccination. These receptors all stem from an adult in good health.

This clone was observed a single time. The chain couples TRBV27 to TRBJ2-7; a weak D match, TRBD2 (6 bases). Germline loops: CDR1 MNHEY, CDR2 SMNVEV (reference sequence). The V and J ends lost 6 bases and 2 bases respectively, with 14 bases between them. This CDR3 region has 14 residues. This CDR3 is CASSPWGVAYEQYF. CDR3 sequence (DNA): TGTGCCAGCAGCCCCTGGGGGGTCGCCTACGAGCAGTACTTC.

The V and J genes are TRBV19 and TRBJ2-5, with TRBD2 matching 11 bases. The CDR3 has 21 amino acids. Germline V gene sequence: CDR1 LNHDA, CDR2 SQIVND (reference sequence). The ends lost 1 base at V and 2 bases at J; junction bases unmatched: 18. The CDR3 nucleotides read TGTGCCAGTAGTATAGGTAGGGTCTCCTGGCTAGCGGGGGGTCATCAAGAGACCCAGTACTTC. Residues: CASSIGRVSWLAGGHQETQYF.

The CDR3 DNA sequence: TGTGCCAGCAGCTTGGCGGGGGGTAGGTACAATGAGCAGTTCTTC. It is translated as CASSLAGGRYNEQFF. The V gene is TRBV5-4, the J gene TRBJ2-1; 7 bases match TRBD2. The ends lost 0 bases at V and 4 bases at J; junction bases unmatched: 4. Germline-derived CDR1 and CDR2 are SGHNT and YYREEE (reference sequence). This CDR3 has 15 residues.

This chain links TRBV6-5 with TRBJ2-7; D is uncertain. The germline CDR1 and CDR2 sequences are MNHEY and SVGAGI. The CDR3 sequence is 15 residues long. Trimming shortened V by 0 bases and J by 0 bases, and 9 bases separated the two germline ends. In DNA form, the CDR3 reads TGTGCCAGCAGTTACTCCACCAGAAGCTCCTACGAGCAGTACTTC. Translation: CASSYSTRSSYEQYF.

The J gene is TRBJ2-1, the V gene TRBV19; 7 bases are a match to TRBD1. The V and J ends lost 5 bases and 10 bases, in that order; junction bases with no gene match: 17. This CDR3 has 16 residues. Germline V CDR1 and CDR2: LNHDA, SQIVND (reference sequence). CDR3 nucleotide sequence: TGTGCCAGTAGTGCCTTAAGTTCGGGCAGGGGGACAGAGCAGTTCTTC. It yields the protein CASSALSSGRGTEQFF.